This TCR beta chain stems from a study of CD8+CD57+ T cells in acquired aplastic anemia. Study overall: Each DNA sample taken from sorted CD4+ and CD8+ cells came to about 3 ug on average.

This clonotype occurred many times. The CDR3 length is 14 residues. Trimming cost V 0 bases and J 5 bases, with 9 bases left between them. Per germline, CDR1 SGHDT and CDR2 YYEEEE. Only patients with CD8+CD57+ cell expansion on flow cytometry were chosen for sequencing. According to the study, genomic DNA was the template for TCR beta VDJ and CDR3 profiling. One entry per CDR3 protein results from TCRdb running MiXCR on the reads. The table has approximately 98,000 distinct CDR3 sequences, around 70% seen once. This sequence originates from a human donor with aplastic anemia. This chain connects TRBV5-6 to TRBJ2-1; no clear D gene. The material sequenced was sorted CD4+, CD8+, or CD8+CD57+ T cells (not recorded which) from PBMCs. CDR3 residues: CASSLAGLNNEQFF. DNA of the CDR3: TGTGCCAGCAGCTTGGCTGGGCTTAACAATGAGCAGTTCTTC. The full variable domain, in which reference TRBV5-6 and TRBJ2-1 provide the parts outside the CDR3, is DAGVTQSPTHLIKTRGQQVTLRCSPKSGHDTVSWYQQALGQGPQFIFQYYEEEERQRGNFPDRFSGHQFPNYSSELNVNALLLGDSALYLCASSLAGLNNEQFFGPGTRLTVL.